This record covers a single T cell receptor (beta chain). Its antigen is unknown. Germline CDR1 reads ENHRY; CDR2 reads SYGVKD. The CDR3 is 12 amino acids. V shed 3 bases, J shed 10 bases, and the junction held 5 bases outside the gene matches. This was the immunoSEQ v3.0 assay at survey level. Here immunoSEQ multiplex PCR was the method, and the copy in TCRdb shows in-frame clones only, minus some. Among over 20,000 clones, 86% were seen once, and the ten largest hold approximately 3.8%. This sample was included in a study of long-term antiretroviral therapy in people with HIV. Study in general: Samples collected earliest predate the 2015 immediate-ART recommendation by about a decade. Regarding the study as a whole: The study lacked data on ART adherence, viral resistance or therapy changes. Whichever time point was examined, clones expanded before ART dominated the repertoire. HIV repertoires spanned tighter CDR3 length ranges than controls did.

This TCR derives from a woman younger than 45 with HIV. The rearrangement links TRBV10-3 to TRBJ1-1; 7 bases fit TRBD1. The input for sequencing was unsorted PBMCs, taken 1.9 years after starting antiretroviral therapy. The CDR3: CAISEVSGGAFF. CDR3 nucleotides: TGTGCCATCAGTGAAGTGTCAGGGGGAGCTTTCTTT.